The 28 T cell receptor beta chains reported below all come from one sample, sequenced in a study of blood T cell repertoires in COVID-19 (dated by TCRdb to 2020 to 2022). Libraries were prepared through the immunoSEQ multiplex PCR assay. TCRdb provides this immuneACCESS table in a form limited to in-frame rearrangements. Some clones are lacking; in checked studies, under half of them reflect an unresolved V gene, and why the rest are absent is not known. The sample table holds approximately 220,000 clones, of which about 83% were seen once. Clones ranked in the top ten supply roughly 4.8% of the sample. What was sequenced was PBMCs or T cells enriched from blood (not recorded which). The receptors were sampled from a woman aged 45-65 years who had been exposed to COVID-19.

The gene calls are TRBV6-5 and TRBJ1-2, with D possibly matching TRBD1 (5 bases). The germline CDR1 and CDR2 sequences are MNHEY and SVGAGI. Between the trimmed V and J ends, which lost 5 bases and 8 bases, there was a span of 18 bases. This CDR3 has 14 amino acids. The CDR3 sequence is CASSLTGGPWGYTF. CDR3 nucleotide sequence: TGTGCCAGCAGTCTTACAGGAGGGCCTTGGGGCTACACCTTC.

This chain connects TRBV3-1 (or the pseudogene TRBV3-2) to TRBJ1-2; TRBD1 matches 8 bases. The CDR3 sequence is 14 residues long. The germline V gene encodes CDR1 LGHDT and CDR2 YNNKEL (reference sequence). The J segment lost 7 bases and the V segment lost 1 base, leaving 5 bases of the junction unmatched. As DNA, the CDR3 is TGTGCCAGCAGCCAAGGGACAGGGAAGCTTGGCTACACCTTC. Its protein is CASSQGTGKLGYTF.

The chain employs TRBV10-3 and TRBJ2-1, with 10 bases identical to TRBD1. The germline V gene encodes CDR1 ENHRY and CDR2 SYGVKD. The CDR3 is 14 residues long. With V trimmed by 10 bases and J by 4 bases, 7 bases remained unmatched. The CDR3 loop is CATFRDRGYNEQFF. The CDR3, as DNA: TGTGCCACCTTCCGGGACAGGGGTTACAATGAGCAGTTCTTC.

This chain connects TRBV7-3 to TRBJ2-2, with a weak D call TRBD2 (6 bases). The CDR3 has 14 amino acids. V dropped 2 bases and J dropped 5 bases, with 9 bases sitting between them. Germline V gene sequence: CDR1 SGHTA, CDR2 FQGTGA. As DNA, the CDR3 is TGTGCCAGCAGCTTATCGGGGGTGACCGGGGAGCTGTTTTTT. Its protein product is CASSLSGVTGELFF.

The chain has TRBV19 and TRBJ2-1, with D maybe TRBD1 (5 bases). Germline V CDR1 and CDR2: LNHDA, SQIVND (reference sequence). The CDR3 extends over 12 amino acids. The V and J ends lost 9 bases and 3 bases respectively, with 9 bases between them. CDR3 bases: TGTGCCAGCTCCGACAGCTACAATGAGCAGTTCTTC. Translating it yields CASSDSYNEQFF.

V usage is TRBV7-2 and J usage is TRBJ1-2; 10 bases line up with TRBD1. In germline, CDR1 is SGHTA, CDR2 FQGNSA. J lost 7 bases, V lost 5 bases, and 7 bases had no gene match. The CDR3 is 14 residues long. The CDR3 coding sequence is TGTGCCAGCAGCCCACAAAGGACAGGGGGTGGCTACACCTTC. The encoded protein is CASSPQRTGGGYTF.

The J gene is TRBJ1-3, the V gene TRBV18; D remains unclear. Trimming took 0 bases from V and 4 from J, leaving 10 bases between them. Germline V gene sequence: CDR1 KGHSH, CDR2 LQKENI. The CDR3 totals 15 residues. In DNA form, the CDR3 reads TGTGCCAGCTCACCACCGAACAGACCAGGAAACACCATATATTTT. It translates to CASSPPNRPGNTIYF.

The V call is TRBV9, the J call TRBJ2-5, with 9 bases that match TRBD2. This CDR3 region has 16 residues. The V and J ends lost 3 bases and 1 base, in that order; junction bases with no gene match: 7. Germline V gene lookup returns CDR1 SGDLS and CDR2 YYNGEE. The CDR3 protein is CASSAASGGSQETQYF. The CDR3 bases are TGTGCCAGCAGCGCCGCGAGCGGGGGGAGCCAAGAGACCCAGTACTTC.

Ten or more counts support this clone. The chain has TRBV19 and TRBJ1-1; unclear D gene. Trimming pared 0 bases from V and 5 bases from J, leaving 22 bases between. This CDR3 comprises 18 residues. Looked up from germline, CDR1 is LNHDA and CDR2 is SQIVND (reference sequence). CDR3 sequence: CASSIDFVEGRSRTEAFF. The CDR3 coding sequence is TGTGCCAGTAGTATAGACTTCGTGGAGGGAAGAAGTAGGACTGAAGCTTTCTTT.

V gene TRBV6-1 combines with J gene TRBJ1-2, with D unresolved. Trimming pared 2 bases from V and 5 bases from J, leaving 6 bases between. The CDR3 consists of 12 residues. CDR1 and CDR2 (germline): MNHNS, SASEGT. CDR3 nucleotides: TGTGCCAGCAGTGAAATCGAGTATGGCTACACCTTC. Residues: CASSEIEYGYTF.

V gene TRBV7-8 combines with J gene TRBJ2-2, with a tentative D call TRBD1 (7 bases). Between the trimmed V and J ends, which lost 4 bases and 5 bases, there was a span of 14 bases. CDR1 and CDR2 from the germline V gene are SGHVS and FQNEAQ. The CDR3 is 15 residues long. The CDR3 DNA is TGTGCCAGCAGCTCCGGCAGGGGGGTGACCGGGGAGCTGTTTTTT. Protein sequence: CASSSGRGVTGELFF.

V and J are TRBV11-2 and TRBJ2-5; perhaps TRBD1 as D (6 bases). The length of the CDR3 is 15 residues. Germline values: CDR1 SGHAT, CDR2 FQNNGV. V was cut by 5 bases and J by 4 bases, with 17 bases left in between. CDR3 loop: CASSPFQGLGETQYF. CDR3 DNA sequence: TGTGCCAGCAGCCCCTTTCAGGGGTTGGGAGAGACCCAGTACTTC.

In this sample, this clone turned up a few times. The CDR3 loop reads CASSLRGGSDEQYF. The CDR3 DNA reads as TGTGCCAGTAGTCTCCGGGGGGGTAGCGACGAGCAGTACTTC. This sequence joins TRBV19 and TRBJ2-7; 8 nucleotides line up with TRBD2. Germline V gene lookup returns CDR1 LNHDA and CDR2 SQIVND (reference sequence). With V trimmed by 5 bases and J by 5 bases, 8 bases remained unmatched. CDR3 length: 14 amino acids.

The J gene is TRBJ1-2, the V gene TRBV18; tentative D call: TRBD1 (6 bases). CDR1 and CDR2 (germline): KGHSH, LQKENI. The CDR3 totals 14 residues. The V and J ends lost 1 base and 8 bases respectively, with 14 bases between them. For the CDR3, the DNA is TGTGCCAGCTCACCACGCGAACAGGGATACGGCTACACCTTC. Residues: CASSPREQGYGYTF.

The chain combines TRBV27 with TRBJ1-1; TRBD1 is a possible D gene (5 bases). The CDR3 extends over 14 amino acids. The germline gives CDR1 MNHEY, CDR2 SMNVEV (reference sequence). The V end was cut by 6 bases, the J end by 2 bases, with 13 bases between. CDR3: CASRGEMGNTEAFF. CDR3 coding DNA: TGTGCCAGCAGAGGGGAAATGGGTAACACTGAAGCTTTCTTT.

This chain connects TRBV5-4 to TRBJ2-7; 7 nucleotides line up with TRBD2. The germline V gene encodes CDR1 SGHNT and CDR2 YYREEE (reference sequence). V shed 0 bases and J 0 bases; nucleotides not matched to a gene: 3. The CDR3 contains 15 residues. The DNA for the CDR3 is TGTGCCAGCAGCTTGGAGCGGGGAAGCTCCTACGAGCAGTACTTC. It translates to CASSLERGSSYEQYF.

This chain uses TRBV7-2 with TRBJ1-6, with 11 bases aligning to TRBD1. This CDR3 comprises 15 residues. CDR1 is SGHTA, CDR2 FQGNSA, per germline. V was pared by 2 bases and J by 8 bases, with 2 bases of the junction left unmatched. CDR3 in DNA: TGTGCCAGCAGCTTACGGGGACAGGGGGATTCACCCCTCCACTTT. This encodes CASSLRGQGDSPLHF.

The V and J genes are TRBV5-1 and TRBJ1-1; perhaps TRBD1 as D (6 bases). CDR3 size: 14 residues. V dropped 0 bases and J dropped 6 bases, with 12 bases sitting between them. Germline-derived CDR1 and CDR2 are SGHRS and YFSETQ. The CDR3 loop reads CASSLAGQSAEAFF. The CDR3 region has the DNA TGCGCCAGCAGCTTGGCTGGACAGAGCGCTGAAGCTTTCTTT.

This rearrangement joins TRBV7-9 to TRBJ2-7; a weak D match, TRBD2 (7 bases). The CDR3 has 15 amino acids. CDR1 and CDR2 (germline): SEHNR, FQNEAQ (reference sequence). Between the trimmed V and J ends, which lost 2 bases and 5 bases, there was a span of 16 bases. The CDR3 region has the DNA TGTGCCAGCAGCTTATCCTCGCGGGGGCAGGACGAGCAGTACTTC. This codes for CASSLSSRGQDEQYF.

V and J are TRBV6-5 and TRBJ1-1; the match to TRBD1 covers 9 bases. The germline V gene has CDR1 MNHEY and CDR2 SVGAGI. J was trimmed by 3 bases and V by 5 bases; bases with no gene match: 4. The CDR3 loop spans 14 amino acids. The CDR3 region has the DNA TGTGCCAGCAGTAGACAGGGGGGGTACACTGAAGCTTTCTTT. Protein sequence: CASSRQGGYTEAFF.

The V call is TRBV4-1, the J call TRBJ1-5; tentatively, D is TRBD1 (6 bases). Germline assignment: CDR1 MGHRA and CDR2 YSYEKL. The CDR3 sequence is 17 residues long. V gave up 0 bases and J gave up 1 base, with 13 bases separating them. CDR3 sequence (DNA): TGCGCCAGCAGCCAAGAAGGCGGGGGCAGGAGCAATCAGCCCCAGCATTTT. Translating gives CASSQEGGGRSNQPQHF.

This chain connects TRBV5-4 to TRBJ1-2; D is unresolved. Germline V gives CDR1 SGHNT, CDR2 YYREEE (reference sequence). V was pared by 0 bases and J by 4 bases, with 13 bases between. The CDR3 covers 15 residues. The CDR3 bases are TGTGCCAGCAGCTTGGGGGCGACCCGCTCCTATGGCTACACCTTC. Translating gives CASSLGATRSYGYTF. The full variable domain, with the rest looked up from reference TRBV5-4 and TRBJ1-2, is ETGVTQSPTHLIKTRGQQVTLRCSSQSGHNTVSWYQQALGQGPQFIFQYYREEENGRGNFPPRFSGLQFPNYSSELNVNALELDDSALYLCASSLGATRSYGYTFGSGTRLTVV.

Concerning this clone: This sample also contains other DNA sequences that code for the same CDR3. The chain links TRBV12-3 or TRBV12-4 to TRBJ2-3, with no clear D. Trimming shortened V by 5 bases and J by 2 bases, and 5 bases separated the two germline ends. CDR3 length: 12 amino acids. CDR3 sequence: CASSPNTDTQYF. CDR3 coding DNA: TGTGCCAGCAGTCCCAACACAGATACGCAGTATTTT.

This clone was seen more than once but under ten times. The V call is TRBV18, the J call TRBJ2-2; D is possibly TRBD1 (5 bases). The CDR3 length is 13 residues. The V gene's germline CDR1 is KGHSH and CDR2 LQKENI. The V gene lost 2 bases and the J gene lost 6 bases, with 7 bases spanning the gap. The CDR3 coding sequence is TGTGCCAGCTCACCAGGGGCCTCCGGGGAGCTGTTTTTT. Translation: CASSPGASGELFF.

The chain carries TRBV24-1 and TRBJ1-2, with D tentatively TRBD1 (6 bases). The germline V and J ends were trimmed by 4 bases and 4 bases, with 18 bases remaining between them. Per the germline V gene, CDR1 is KGHDR and CDR2 is SFDVKD. The CDR3 runs to 16 residues. The CDR3 bases are TGTGCCACCAGTGACCCCCGGACAGCGGACGGCTATGGCTACACCTTC. This sequence encodes CATSDPRTADGYGYTF.

The chain joins TRBV28 to TRBJ1-1; TRBD1 is a possible D gene (6 bases). The germline V gene encodes CDR1 MDHEN and CDR2 SYDVKM. Trimming stripped 7 bases from V and 1 base from J, with 13 bases between. This CDR3 region has 14 residues. The DNA for the CDR3 is TGTGCCAGCATCAAGAGGGGGTGGAACACTGAAGCTTTCTTT. The encoded protein is CASIKRGWNTEAFF.

The chain uses TRBV7-8 and TRBJ1-4; 8 nucleotides line up with TRBD1. CDR1 is SGHVS and CDR2 is FQNEAQ in the germline V gene. The CDR3 contains 15 residues. J was trimmed by 8 bases and V by 4 bases; bases with no gene match: 9. CDR3 nucleotide sequence: TGTGCCAGCAGCTCCAGACAGGGGTCGGAGGAAAAACTGTTTTTT. Amino acid sequence: CASSSRQGSEEKLFF.

The rearrangement uses TRBV27 and TRBJ1-2; 10 nucleotides match TRBD1. This CDR3 contains 14 residues. Germline trimming cut 5 bases from V and 6 bases from J; bases unmatched to any gene: 6. Germline CDR1 reads MNHEY; CDR2 reads SMNVEV (reference sequence). The CDR3 spells CASSPDRGRDGYTF. Here the CDR3 DNA reads TGTGCCAGCAGTCCTGACAGGGGGCGCGATGGCTACACCTTC.